These 10 T cell receptor beta chains came from one sample sequenced in a study of blood T cell repertoires in COVID-19. Profiling relied on immunoSEQ multiplex PCR, and the TCRdb table lists in-frame clones only, not all of them. The table records roughly 60,000 clones, 80% to 95% of them present only once. Sequencing input: peripheral blood. These receptors were collected from a man aged 50 or older with active COVID-19.

The chain recombines TRBV7-9 with TRBJ1-1; D is unresolved. The CDR3 covers 13 residues. The V end was cut by 2 bases, the J end by 5 bases, with 9 bases between. Per the germline V gene, CDR1 is SEHNR and CDR2 is FQNEAQ (reference sequence). Here the CDR3 reads CASSLLAETEAFF. Written as DNA, the CDR3 is TGTGCCAGCAGCTTATTGGCGGAAACTGAAGCTTTCTTT.

V gene TRBV3-1 (or the pseudogene TRBV3-2) combines with J gene TRBJ2-7; 11 bases fit TRBD2. With 3 bases clipped from V and 4 bases from J, the junction kept 2 bases outside the gene matches. Germline V gene lookup returns CDR1 LGHDT and CDR2 YNNKEL (reference sequence). This CDR3 region has 14 residues. CDR3: CASSQTSGIYEQYF. The DNA for the CDR3 is TGTGCCAGCAGCCAGACTAGCGGGATATACGAGCAGTACTTC.

The chain carries TRBV18 and TRBJ1-5; D call uncertain. The CDR3 loop spans 15 amino acids. Trimming pared 3 bases from V and 5 bases from J, leaving 14 bases between. Germline lookup yields CDR1 KGHSH and CDR2 LQKENI. CDR3 sequence: CASSPQAGMDQPQHF. The CDR3 nucleotides read TGTGCCAGCTCACCCCAGGCGGGGATGGATCAGCCCCAGCATTTT.

CDR3 nucleotides: TGTGCCAGCAGTCCTAATAATTCACCCCTCCACTTT. Residues: CASSPNNSPLHF. J is TRBJ1-6 and V is TRBV27; D is unresolved. Trimming shortened V by 5 bases and J by 5 bases, and 4 bases separated the two germline ends. The CDR3 consists of 12 residues. Per germline, CDR1 MNHEY and CDR2 SMNVEV (reference sequence).

In this sample, this clone turned up once. V gene TRBV18 combines with J gene TRBJ1-1, with 11 bases aligning to TRBD1. Germline CDR1 and CDR2: KGHSH and LQKENI. The CDR3 sequence is 15 residues long. V gave up 9 bases and J gave up 4 bases; unmatched junction bases: 10. The CDR3 reads CASSIQGQGGTEAFF. The CDR3 bases are TGTGCCAGTTCAATCCAGGGACAGGGGGGCACTGAAGCTTTCTTT.

The chain carries TRBV6-4 and TRBJ2-5; 9 bases are shared with TRBD1. The CDR3 has 16 amino acids. Germline-derived CDR1 and CDR2 are MRHNA and SNTAGT. After removal of 5 bases from V and 5 bases from J, the junction contained 12 bases not matched to a gene. In DNA form, the CDR3 reads TGTGCCAGCAGTCCCCTCCCGGGACAGGGTTCGGAGACCCAGTACTTC. Translation: CASSPLPGQGSETQYF.

CDR3 coding DNA: TGTGCCAGCAGCTTAGGTACAGGGAGTTACGGGGAGCTGTTTTTT. Protein product: CASSLGTGSYGELFF. V and J are TRBV7-2 and TRBJ2-2; tentative D call: TRBD1 (6 bases). Per germline, CDR1 SGHTA and CDR2 FQGNSA. The CDR3 loop spans 15 amino acids. V lost 1 base and J lost 7, with 13 bases in between.

This chain links TRBV3-1 (or the pseudogene TRBV3-2) with TRBJ1-1; perhaps TRBD1 as D (6 bases). Germline CDR1 LGHDT, CDR2 YNNKEL (reference sequence). Trimming shortened V by 5 bases and J by 1 base, and 11 bases separated the two germline ends. The CDR3 has 14 residues. The CDR3 region is CASSSGQQNTEAFF. Here the CDR3 DNA reads TGTGCCAGCAGCTCCGGACAGCAGAACACTGAAGCTTTCTTT.

This clone appeared a single time. This rearrangement joins TRBV5-6 to TRBJ2-6, with 9 bases matching TRBD1. CDR1 and CDR2 (germline): SGHDT, YYEEEE. Trimming took 5 bases from V and 0 from J; bases not matched to a gene: 12. The CDR3 is 19 residues long. DNA of the CDR3: TGTGCCAGCAGAGCCCTGACAGGGGGGGACTTCTCTGGGGCCAACGTCCTGACTTTC. Its translation: CASRALTGGDFSGANVLTF.

The CDR3 loop reads CARTGTSGRIGEQYF. CDR3 sequence (DNA): TGTGCCAGGACCGGGACTAGCGGGAGGATTGGCGAGCAGTACTTC. This chain connects TRBV2 to TRBJ2-7; TRBD2 aligns across 15 bases. With V trimmed by 9 bases and J by 6 bases, 9 bases remained unmatched. The CDR3 extends over 15 amino acids. Germline CDR1 and CDR2: SNHLY and FYNNEI. Filled out from reference TRBV2 and TRBJ2-7, the complete variable domain reads EPEVTQTPSHQVTQMGQEVILRCVPISNHLYFYWYRQILGQKVEFLVSFYNNEISEKSEIFDDQFSVERPDGSNFTLKIRSTKLEDSAMYFCARTGTSGRIGEQYFGPGTRLTVT.